Listed below are T cell receptor beta chains from one sample, sequenced in a study of cytomegalovirus exposure and HLA in healthy donors. Assay used: immunoSEQ multiplex PCR; TCRdb lists only in-frame clones, some missing. The sample has tens of thousands of clones; approximately 70% are singletons. The sequenced material came from PBMCs. The receptors stem from a woman aged 50 to 65 in good health and CMV-seronegative. The CDR3 runs from the conserved cysteine through the conserved F or W.

length: 14; V: TRBV19; CDR3: CASSIGGLAAEQYF
length: 16; V: TRBV5-1; CDR3: CASSLGTGLTTDTQYF
length: 17; V: TRBV29-1; CDR3: CSASGGRLAGSTDTQYF
length: 15; V: TRBV6-5; CDR3: CASTTDRGGNYGYTF
length: 13; V: TRBV6-5; CDR3: CASSMTATETQYF
length: 14; V: TRBV5-1; CDR3: CASSRGTSSYEQYF
length: 11; V: TRBV20-1; CDR3: CSAQGDNEQFF
length: 16; V: TRBV15; CDR3: CATSRTRLTSTDTQYF
length: 15; V: TRBV7-9; CDR3: CASSLQGAMNTEAFF
length: 14; V: TRBV28; CDR3: CASSLIGANEKLFF
length: 11; V: TRBV19; CDR3: CASSTGQGYTF
length: 13; V: TRBV2; CDR3: CASTEGLGGTQYF
length: 14; V: TRBV5-1; CDR3: CASSLDRMNTEAFF
length: 15; V: TRBV6-5; CDR3: CASRPPGPREQPQHF
length: 15; V: TRBV6-5; CDR3: CASSYYAQNTGELFF
length: 13; V: TRBV7-6; CDR3: CASSNWDMNEQFF
length: 15; V: TRBV28; CDR3: CASSGVSGRFDEQYF
length: 12; V: TRBV2; CDR3: CASSANSYGYTF
length: 14; V: TRBV19; CDR3: CASSDDRFMTEAFF
length: 11; V: TRBV9; CDR3: CASSLAGTQYF
length: 16; V: TRBV7-2; CDR3: CASSLDPLSGANVLTF
length: 13; V: TRBV6-5; CDR3: CASRTGGYYGYTF
length: 13; V: TRBV2; CDR3: CASSTGTAIGYTF
length: 15; V: TRBV7-3; CDR3: CASSHRGRTTDTQYF
length: 14; V: TRBV7-9; CDR3: CASSDQGLGNTIYF
length: 15; V: TRBV15; CDR3: CATSRDLGGSYEQYF
length: 15; V: TRBV28; CDR3: CASSKETGGNQPQHF
length: 14; V: TRBV5-1; CDR3: CASSSDSSGGELFF
length: 14; V: TRBV19; CDR3: CASSIDDSGLPLHF
length: 17; V: TRBV9; CDR3: CASSARCVTDIAYEQYF
length: 14; V: TRBV5-1; CDR3: CASSFEGGGYEQYF
length: 14; V: TRBV10-3; CDR3: CAIRGTVDTGELFF
length: 14; V: TRBV6-1; CDR3: CASSERVGVYGYTF
length: 11; V: TRBV6-1; CDR3: CASRANQPQHF
length: 15; V: TRBV7-8; CDR3: CASSLGLAVQETQYF
length: 13; V: TRBV5-1; CDR3: CASSPGQNTEAFF
length: 16; V: TRBV2; CDR3: CASSESGYRGRYEQYF
length: 13; V: TRBV2; CDR3: CASRGQGAREQFF
length: 14; V: TRBV29-1; CDR3: CSVLGLAGTNEQFF
length: 15; V: TRBV29-1; CDR3: CSVFVPGQGIGELFF
length: 13; V: TRBV28; CDR3: CASSPQFNYGYTF
length: 14; V: TRBV7-7; CDR3: CASSLGVGQETQYF
length: 15; V: TRBV6-5; CDR3: CASSYRWGGGYEQYF
length: 12; V: TRBV6-6; CDR3: CASGGRSEKLFF
length: 14; V: TRBV29-1; CDR3: CSVGNSGSTDTQYF
length: 16; V: TRBV5-4; CDR3: CASNKGQRGQGDTQYF
length: 16; V: TRBV5-4; CDR3: CASRGARGIGTDTQYF
length: 13; V: TRBV5-6; CDR3: CASSLAAVYEQYF
length: 16; V: TRBV4-2; CDR3: CASSPQGGAGANVLTF
length: 15; V: TRBV6-5; CDR3: CASSPAGKGVFGYTF